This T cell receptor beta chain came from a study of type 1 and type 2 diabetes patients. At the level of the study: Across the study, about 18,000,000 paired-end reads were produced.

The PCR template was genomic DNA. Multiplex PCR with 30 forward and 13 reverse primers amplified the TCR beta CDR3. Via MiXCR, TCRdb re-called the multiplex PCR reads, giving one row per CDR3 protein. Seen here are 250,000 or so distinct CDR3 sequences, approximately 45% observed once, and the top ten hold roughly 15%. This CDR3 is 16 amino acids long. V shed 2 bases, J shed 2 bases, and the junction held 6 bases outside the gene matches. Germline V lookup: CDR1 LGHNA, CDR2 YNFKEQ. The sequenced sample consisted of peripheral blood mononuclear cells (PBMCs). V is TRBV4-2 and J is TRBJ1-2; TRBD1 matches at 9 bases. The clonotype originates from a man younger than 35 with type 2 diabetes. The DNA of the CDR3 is TGTGCCAGCAGCCAACTCTCCGGGACAGGGAACTATGGCTACACCTTC. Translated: CASSQLSGTGNYGYTF.